This entry lists 7 T cell receptor beta chains sequenced from one sample in a study of CD8 T cells in ankylosing spondylitis. TCRdb reprocessed the 5' RACE reads via MiXCR and lists one record per CDR3 protein. The sample has approximately 180,000 distinct CDR3 sequences, 15% to 20% seen once; the top ten hold around 4%. The specimen sequenced was blood, either unsorted or a sorted T cell fraction (not recorded which). The origin of the receptors is a male donor aged 5-29 years with ankylosing spondylitis or in good health (not recorded which).

This clonotype occurred many times. The chain employs TRBV2 and TRBJ2-6; no clear D. The CDR3 loop spans 14 amino acids. From germline, CDR1 is SNHLY and CDR2 FYNNEI. V was cut by 6 bases and J by 2 bases, with 8 bases left in between. In nucleotides, the CDR3 is TGTGCCAGCAGGGTTGAAACTGGGGCCAACGTCCTGACTTTC. Translation gives CASRVETGANVLTF.

The chain employs TRBV15 and TRBJ2-7; D ambiguous. This CDR3 comprises 12 residues. The germline V and J ends were trimmed by 8 bases and 6 bases, with 14 bases remaining between them. Germline CDR1 is LNHNV and CDR2 is YYDKDF (reference sequence). The DNA of the CDR3 is TGTGCCACCGAATCCTATGTCGGCGAGCAGTACTTC. Translating it yields CATESYVGEQYF. The whole variable domain, remainder taken from reference TRBV15 and TRBJ2-7, is DAMVIQNPRYQVTQFGKPVTLSCSQTLNHNVMYWYQQKSSQAPKLLFHYYDKDFNNEADTPDNFQSRRPNTSFCFLDIRSPGLGDTAMYLCATESYVGEQYFGPGTRLTVT.

The table lists this clonotype with many counts. The CDR3 here is CASSSLGSSYNEQFF. The CDR3 DNA follows: TGCGCCAGCAGCTCATTAGGAAGCTCCTACAATGAGCAGTTCTTC. This chain links TRBV5-1 with TRBJ2-1; D is unresolved. Germline V CDR1 and CDR2: SGHRS, YFSETQ. This CDR3 has 15 residues. Trimming pared 3 bases from V and 0 bases from J, leaving 10 bases between.

Many counts were recorded for this clonotype. The genes are TRBV29-1 and TRBJ2-5; D unclear. Germline CDR1 is SQVTM and CDR2 is ANQGSEA. CDR3 length equals 13 residues. V dropped 5 bases and J dropped 5 bases, with 15 bases sitting between them. CDR3 sequence (DNA): TGCAGCGTTTCCCCTCTAAAGAAGGAGACCCAGTACTTC. Residues: CSVSPLKKETQYF.

This clonotype was observed at least ten times. V usage is TRBV20-1 and J usage is TRBJ2-1; no reliable D call. V dropped 6 bases and J dropped 8 bases, with 8 bases sitting between them. The CDR3 covers 10 residues. Germline V gene sequence: CDR1 DFQATT, CDR2 SNEGSKA (reference sequence). DNA for the CDR3: TGCAGTGCCGCCCAGGATGAGCAGTTCTTC. Encoded protein: CSAAQDEQFF.

In its sample, this clonotype was seen many times. The chain's CDR3 is CSAWTEHSNQPQHF. As DNA, the CDR3 is TGCAGTGCGTGGACAGAACATAGCAATCAGCCCCAGCATTTT. The V call is TRBV20-1, the J call TRBJ1-5, with D possibly TRBD1 on 6 matching bases. With 6 bases removed from V and 0 bases from J, the gap between germline ends came to 12 bases. This CDR3 is 14 amino acids long. Per the germline V gene, CDR1 is DFQATT and CDR2 is SNEGSKA (reference sequence).

The table lists this clonotype with many counts. This chain links TRBV7-8 with TRBJ1-1; 10 nucleotides agree with TRBD1. V shed 5 bases, J shed 5 bases, and the junction held 8 bases outside the gene matches. Germline lookup yields CDR1 SGHVS and CDR2 FQNEAQ. The CDR3 loop spans 15 amino acids. Written as DNA, the CDR3 is TGTGCCAGCAGCGCCATGGGACAGGGGAGGACTGAAGCTTTCTTT. Translation gives CASSAMGQGRTEAFF.